Listed below are T cell receptor beta chains from one sample, sequenced in a study of blood T cell repertoires in COVID-19. The data were produced by immunoSEQ multiplex PCR, yet TCRdb's version contains in-frame clones alone and is incomplete. The sample consists of approximately 210,000 clones, 87% of them appearing once. The sequencing input was peripheral blood. All receptors derive from a man aged 40-55 years with active or convalescent COVID-19. Both conserved end residues are part of each CDR3. A D gene is named only where the DNA matches it firmly. Some rows have no size entry. The others give once, few or many, or a class for an expanded clone.

v_call,j_call,clone_size,d_call,cdr3_nt,cdr3_aa
TRBV7-2,TRBJ2-5,once,.,TGTGCCAGCAGCTACAGGAAAGAGACCCAGTACTTC,CASSYRKETQYF
TRBV28,TRBJ1-1,.,TRBD1,TGTGCCAGCAGTTTAATGCAGGGGGCGAGCTCTATGAACACTGAAGCTTTCTTT,CASSLMQGASSMNTEAFF
TRBV5-1,TRBJ2-7,.,TRBD1,TGCGCCAGCAGCTTGGTGACAGGGGGGACGGGGGAGCAGTACTTC,CASSLVTGGTGEQYF
TRBV28,TRBJ2-1,once,.,TGTGCCAGCCGGGCGGGCGGGGTGAAGAATGAGCAGTTCTTC,CASRAGGVKNEQFF
TRBV28,TRBJ1-3,.,.,TGTGCCAGCAGTTTCGACCCAGGGAGAAACACCATATATTTT,CASSFDPGRNTIYF
TRBV9,TRBJ1-2,.,.,TGTGCCAGCAGTCGGGAGCAGGGCGACTATGGCTACACCTTC,CASSREQGDYGYTF
TRBV19,TRBJ1-6,.,.,TGTGCCAGTAGTGTCGGCGGGAATTCACCCCTCCACTTT,CASSVGGNSPLHF
TRBV5-8,TRBJ2-7,once,TRBD1,TGTGCCAGCAGCGAGGGGACAGGGGTCCTCTACGAGCAGTACTTC,CASSEGTGVLYEQYF
TRBV28,TRBJ2-1,.,TRBD2,TGTGCCAGCAGGGGACTAGCGGGAGGGCTGTACAATGAGCAGTTCTTC,CASRGLAGGLYNEQFF
TRBV18,TRBJ2-7,.,.,TGTGCCAGCTCGCCGGACAAGTTGAGCTCCTACGAGCAGTACTTC,CASSPDKLSSYEQYF